This T cell receptor beta chain appears in the sequencing data of a study of OX40 agonist ivuxolimab in advanced cancers. Profiled with immunoSEQ multiplex PCR; TCRdb holds only in-frame clones, not every one. Of 55,000 to 65,000 clones listed, approximately 89% were seen once; the top ten hold 18%. This CDR3 is built from 17 residues. V lost 2 bases, J lost 0 bases, and 20 bases lay in between. From germline, CDR1 is GTSNPN and CDR2 SVGIG (reference sequence). The specimen was CD4+ or CD8+ T cells sorted from blood, collected in a trial of the OX40 agonist ivuxolimab. This TCR derives from an adult with an advanced solid tumor such as melanoma, head and neck, liver or kidney cancer. This chain uses TRBV30 with TRBJ2-7; tentative D call: TRBD1 (5 bases). CDR3: CAWSPSPDSFNSYEQYF. CDR3 coding DNA: TGTGCCTGGAGTCCCTCCCCCGACAGTTTTAACTCCTACGAGCAGTACTTC.